These 18 T cell receptor beta chains share one sample of origin, sequenced in a study of cytomegalovirus exposure and HLA in healthy donors. The PCR used 60 Vbeta and 13 Jbeta primers. Profiled with immunoSEQ multiplex PCR; TCRdb holds only in-frame clones, not every one. The table lists about 92,000 clones, roughly 86% of them singletons. The material sequenced was PBMCs. The receptor set was obtained from a woman between 18 and 29 years old in good health and CMV-seropositive.

The chain uses TRBV13 and TRBJ1-1; TRBD1 matches at 9 bases. With V trimmed by 5 bases and J by 10 bases, 8 bases remained unmatched. This CDR3 region has 13 residues. The germline V gene has CDR1 PRHDT and CDR2 FYEKMQ (reference sequence). The CDR3: CASSHRGRLGAFF. The CDR3 region has the DNA TGTGCCAGCAGCCACAGGGGGCGGCTCGGAGCTTTCTTT.

The gene calls are TRBV27 and TRBJ2-2; the match to TRBD2 covers 10 bases. V shed 7 bases and J 6 bases; nucleotides not matched to a gene: 17. Germline CDR1 reads MNHEY; CDR2 reads SMNVEV (reference sequence). This CDR3 spans 18 amino acids. The CDR3 protein is CASKGISGGTSVAGELFF. As DNA, the CDR3 is TGTGCCAGCAAAGGAATCAGTGGAGGGACTAGCGTCGCCGGGGAGCTGTTTTTT.

The chain is built from TRBV5-8 and TRBJ1-1; maybe TRBD1 (5 bases). Trimming took 6 bases from V and 7 from J, leaving 22 bases between them. The germline V gene encodes CDR1 SGHTS and CDR2 YDEGEE. CDR3 size: 15 residues. DNA of the CDR3: TGTGCCAGCACCCTTGTAATTGGGGCGCGGAATGAAGCTTTCTTT. This codes for CASTLVIGARNEAFF.

The chain is built from TRBV29-1 and TRBJ2-1, with 8 bases that match TRBD2. Germline assignment: CDR1 SQVTM and CDR2 ANQGSEA. The CDR3 has 13 residues. Losses at the gene ends were 8 bases for V and 2 bases for J; bases not matched to a gene: 5. DNA for the CDR3: TGCAGCTCTACGGGACTAGCCTACAATGAGCAGTTCTTC. It translates to CSSTGLAYNEQFF.

The chain combines TRBV27 with TRBJ2-3; D is ambiguous. CDR3 size: 14 residues. Trimming took off 3 bases at V and 1 base at J, with 8 bases between the two ends. In germline, CDR1 is MNHEY, CDR2 SMNVEV (reference sequence). The CDR3: CASSFLAGTDTQYF. CDR3 sequence (DNA): TGTGCCAGCAGTTTTTTAGCAGGCACAGATACGCAGTATTTT.

The chain joins TRBV27 to TRBJ2-7, with 8 bases matching TRBD2. CDR1 and CDR2 from the germline V gene are MNHEY and SMNVEV (reference sequence). The CDR3 is 13 amino acids. Unmatched junction bases numbered 5, after V lost 6 bases and J lost 4 bases. The CDR3 loop reads CASRSGSIYEQYF. Written as DNA, the CDR3 is TGTGCCAGCAGGAGCGGGAGTATTTACGAGCAGTACTTC.

This chain joins TRBV7-8 and TRBJ1-5; 7 bases agree with TRBD1. V was clipped by 4 bases and J by 7 bases; unmatched bases: 16. The CDR3 totals 17 residues. From germline, CDR1 is SGHVS and CDR2 FQNEAQ. CDR3 coding DNA: TGTGCCAGCAGCTCGACGGCGAGACAGGGACTTGGACAGCCCCAGCATTTT. Amino acids: CASSSTARQGLGQPQHF.

The V and J genes are TRBV19 and TRBJ2-7; 9 nucleotides agree with TRBD1. This CDR3 comprises 14 residues. Germline loops: CDR1 LNHDA, CDR2 SQIVND (reference sequence). Trimming cost V 5 bases and J 5 bases; bases outside gene matches: 7. This CDR3 reads CASSGRDRVDEQYF. CDR3 coding DNA: TGTGCCAGTAGTGGGAGGGACAGGGTTGACGAGCAGTACTTC.

Notes on this clone: Other DNA sequences in this sample translate to the same CDR3. This chain uses TRBV7-9 with TRBJ2-1; 8 positions match TRBD2. V was clipped by 5 bases and J by 4 bases; unmatched bases: 7. The CDR3 loop spans 15 amino acids. Germline loops: CDR1 SEHNR, CDR2 FQNEAQ (reference sequence). The CDR3 sequence is CASSLVTSGYNEQFF. In DNA form, the CDR3 reads TGTGCCAGCAGCCTGGTCACTAGCGGATACAATGAGCAGTTCTTC. Drawing the rest from reference TRBV7-9 and TRBJ2-1, the complete variable domain is DTGVSQNPRHKITKRGQNVTFRCDPISEHNRLYWYRQTLGQGPEFLTYFQNEAQLEKSRLLSDRFSAERPKGSFSTLEIQRTEQGDSAMYLCASSLVTSGYNEQFFGPGTRLTVL.

This clone was detected a few times. The gene calls are TRBV2 and TRBJ1-1, with D unclear. The CDR3 totals 10 residues. The germline gives CDR1 SNHLY, CDR2 FYNNEI. Deletions cut 8 bases from V and 8 bases from J, with 9 bases between. CDR3: CASAKAEAFF. CDR3 coding DNA: TGTGCCAGCGCTAAAGCCGAAGCTTTCTTT.

This sequence joins TRBV6-1 and TRBJ2-2, with 9 bases matching TRBD2. The CDR3 totals 16 residues. V lost 4 bases to trimming and J lost 3 bases; unmatched junction nucleotides: 6. Looked up from germline, CDR1 is MNHNS and CDR2 is SASEGT. The CDR3 DNA reads as TGTGCCAGCAGTGGCCTAGCGGGATTTGACACCGGGGAGCTGTTTTTT. Translation gives CASSGLAGFDTGELFF.

The DNA of the CDR3 is TGTGCCAGCAGGAGGGGGGGCACTGAAGCTTTCTTT. Its protein is CASRRGGTEAFF. The chain carries TRBV28 and TRBJ1-1; D is possibly TRBD1 (6 bases). The V and J ends lost 6 bases and 4 bases respectively, with 9 bases between them. Germline V gives CDR1 MDHEN, CDR2 SYDVKM. This CDR3 contains 12 residues.

As to this clone: The same CDR3 can be traced to other DNA sequences in this sample. The V gene is TRBV28, the J gene TRBJ2-7, with 9 bases fitting TRBD1. The ends lost 6 bases at V and 4 bases at J; junction bases unmatched: 1. The CDR3 is 12 amino acids. The V gene's germline CDR1 is MDHEN and CDR2 SYDVKM. DNA for the CDR3: TGTGCCAGCAGACAGGGGGCGTACGAGCAGTACTTC. Translated: CASRQGAYEQYF.

V and J are TRBV9 and TRBJ1-1; TRBD1 matches 7 bases. Germline lookup yields CDR1 SGDLS and CDR2 YYNGEE. This CDR3 spans 16 amino acids. V lost 2 bases to trimming and J lost 0 bases; unmatched junction nucleotides: 7. CDR3 residues: CASSVGRGLVNTEAFF. CDR3 DNA: TGTGCCAGCAGCGTTGGTAGGGGGCTAGTGAACACTGAAGCTTTCTTT.

V is TRBV30 and J is TRBJ2-3; D gene unclear. Germline CDR1 is GTSNPN and CDR2 is SVGIG (reference sequence). The CDR3 runs 16 residues. Trimming removed 3 bases at V and 0 bases at J, with 16 bases between. CDR3 sequence: CAWRFFGGSSTDTQYF. In DNA form, the CDR3 reads TGTGCCTGGAGGTTTTTTGGCGGATCTAGCACAGATACGCAGTATTTT.

The gene calls are TRBV4-1 and TRBJ2-1, with 8 bases identical to TRBD2. The germline CDR1 and CDR2 sequences are MGHRA and YSYEKL. V trimming: 2 bases; J trimming: 4 bases; junction bases outside the gene matches: 7. This CDR3 comprises 16 residues. CDR3 protein: CASSQISGKVYNEQFF. CDR3 nucleotide sequence: TGCGCCAGCAGCCAAATTAGCGGGAAGGTTTACAATGAGCAGTTCTTC.

The rearrangement uses TRBV6-5 and TRBJ2-5; TRBD2 agrees at 7 bases. The trim removed 2 bases at V and 5 bases at J, leaving 5 bases unmatched. Germline V lookup: CDR1 MNHEY, CDR2 SVGAGI. CDR3 length: 14 residues. CDR3 DNA: TGTGCCAGCAGTTACGGTGGGAGGGTGGAGACCCAGTACTTC. Translation gives CASSYGGRVETQYF.

V and J are TRBV25-1 and TRBJ2-5; TRBD1 might be the D (6 bases). The CDR3 totals 16 residues. Germline values: CDR1 MGHDK, CDR2 SYGVNS. Trimming shortened V by 7 bases and J by 3 bases, and 21 bases separated the two germline ends. CDR3 region: CASTEGPGQREETQYF. The CDR3 DNA follows: TGTGCCAGCACTGAGGGCCCGGGACAAAGGGAAGAGACCCAGTACTTC.